These 20 T cell receptor beta chains were sequenced from one sample in a study of T-cell memory formation after mild COVID-19. A single record per CDR3 protein comes from TCRdb applying MiXCR to the 5' RACE reads. This table holds approximately 290,000 distinct CDR3 sequences, approximately 15% found once. Sequencing was carried out using PBMCs or a T cell subset sorted from them (not recorded which). The receptors derive from a young man who had mild COVID-19 (a few samples of this study predate the infection). Cell type and time point are not known.

A few counts support this clonotype. The V call is TRBV7-9, the J call TRBJ2-1; D is undetermined. CDR3 length equals 12 residues. Trimming removed 8 bases from V and 5 bases from J, with 10 bases in between. From germline, CDR1 is SEHNR and CDR2 FQNEAQ (reference sequence). CDR3 amino acids: CASQATDNEQFF. The CDR3 region has the DNA TGTGCCAGCCAGGCGACGGACAATGAGCAGTTCTTC.

This clonotype turned up a few times. This chain links TRBV6-5 with TRBJ1-6; D unresolved. The length of the CDR3 is 14 residues. Trimming pared 9 bases from V and 9 bases from J, leaving 18 bases between. The germline V gene encodes CDR1 MNHEY and CDR2 SVGAGI. Here the CDR3 reads CASTAAYVGSPLHF. The CDR3 region has the DNA TGTGCCAGTACGGCGGCCTACGTCGGTTCACCCCTCCACTTT.

A few counts support this clonotype. The V call is TRBV20-1, the J call TRBJ2-5; D is perhaps TRBD1 or TRBD2 (5 bases each). The germline V gene has CDR1 DFQATT and CDR2 SNEGSKA (reference sequence). V lost 4 bases to trimming and J lost 5 bases, with 14 bases between them. The CDR3 is 13 residues long. The CDR3 spells CSANGARPETQYF. CDR3 sequence (DNA): TGCAGTGCTAACGGGGCCCGCCCTGAGACCCAGTACTTC.

In DNA, the CDR3 is TGTGCCAGCAGCCCGGGTGGTAGCGGGAGCTACGAGCAGTACGTC. Translating gives CASSPGGSGSYEQYV. The chain links TRBV6-2 or TRBV6-3 to TRBJ2-7; 9 bases line up with TRBD2. J lost 3 bases, V lost 6 bases, and 9 bases had no gene match. CDR3 length: 15 amino acids. Germline CDR1 MNHEY, CDR2 SVGEGT.

This clonotype showed up just a few times. The V call is TRBV6-6, the J call TRBJ1-2; D is perhaps TRBD1 (5 bases). Germline lookup yields CDR1 MNHNY and CDR2 SVGAGI (reference sequence). V was cut by 2 bases and J by 7 bases, with 20 bases left in between. The CDR3 is 16 amino acids. The CDR3 reads CASSYAGTPGGGGYTF. CDR3 sequence (DNA): TGTGCCAGCAGTTACGCCGGGACGCCTGGAGGTGGTGGCTACACCTTC.

The V call is TRBV5-1, the J call TRBJ2-2; D not certain. Per germline, CDR1 SGHRS and CDR2 YFSETQ. V was shortened by 0 bases and J by 4 bases, with 16 bases between the two germline ends. The CDR3 sequence is 17 residues long. The chain's CDR3 is CASSLGNDLWITGELFF. CDR3 sequence (DNA): TGCGCCAGCAGCTTGGGCAACGATTTGTGGATCACCGGGGAGCTGTTTTTT.

This clonotype came up a few times. The genes are TRBV9 and TRBJ1-1; D is perhaps TRBD1 (6 bases). Looked up from germline, CDR1 is SGDLS and CDR2 is YYNGEE. The CDR3 contains 14 residues. V was trimmed by 0 bases and J by 1 base, leaving 7 bases between them. The CDR3 nucleotides read TGTGCCAGCAGCGTAGTGGACAGGAACACTGAAGCTTTCTTT. Amino acids: CASSVVDRNTEAFF. Using reference TRBV9 and TRBJ1-1 for the parts outside the CDR3, the full variable domain is DSGVTQTPKHLITATGQRVTLRCSPRSGDLSVYWYQQSLDQGLQFLIQYYNGEERAKGNILERFSAQQFPDLHSELNLSSLELGDSALYFCASSVVDRNTEAFFGQGTRLTVV.

The chain uses TRBV6-6 and TRBJ2-3; either TRBD1 or TRBD2 may fit D (6 bases each). Looked up from germline, CDR1 is MNHNY and CDR2 is SVGAGI (reference sequence). With 5 bases removed from V and 2 bases from J, the gap between germline ends came to 8 bases. This CDR3 spans 13 amino acids. CDR3 in amino acids: CASSRGDTDTQYF. CDR3 bases: TGTGCCAGCAGTAGGGGGGACACAGATACGCAGTATTTT.

The genes are TRBV7-9 and TRBJ2-1, with D tentatively TRBD1 or TRBD2 (5 bases each). Between the trimmed V and J ends, which lost 8 bases and 5 bases, there was a span of 10 bases. CDR1 is SEHNR, CDR2 FQNEAQ, per germline (reference sequence). This CDR3 spans 12 amino acids. CDR3 loop: CASGDLNNEQFF. The CDR3 DNA reads as TGTGCCAGCGGGGACCTCAACAATGAGCAGTTCTTC.

The gene calls are TRBV20-1 and TRBJ2-1, with TRBD1 identical over 7 bases. J was trimmed by 0 bases and V by 3 bases; bases with no gene match: 2. The CDR3 loop spans 14 amino acids. Germline V gives CDR1 DFQATT, CDR2 SNEGSKA (reference sequence). The CDR3, as DNA: TGCAGTGCTAGGGGACAGAACTCCTACAATGAGCAGTTCTTC. This codes for CSARGQNSYNEQFF.

Only a few counts were recorded for this clonotype. The gene calls are TRBV7-3 and TRBJ2-3; D remains ambiguous. The CDR3 is 13 residues long. The ends were cut back, 6 bases at V and 4 bases at J, with 11 bases in the middle. Germline values: CDR1 SGHTA, CDR2 FQGTGA. The CDR3 is CASRFGFADTQYF. The DNA for the CDR3 is TGTGCCAGCAGGTTTGGGTTCGCAGATACGCAGTATTTT.

The sample holds a few counts of this clonotype. This chain connects TRBV5-1 to TRBJ1-1; tentative D call: TRBD1 (6 bases). The germline CDR1 and CDR2 sequences are SGHRS and YFSETQ. This CDR3 is built from 15 residues. Trimming shortened V by 4 bases and J by 1 base, and 14 bases separated the two germline ends. CDR3 residues: CASSGSPGQNTEAFF. Here the CDR3 DNA reads TGCGCCAGCAGCGGATCCCCGGGACAGAACACTGAAGCTTTCTTT.

This clonotype was found a few times. The conserved final phenylalanine or tryptophan is absent from the CDR3, which likely points to a read error. The limits of the CDR3 on the DNA are not certain, so only TCRdb's listed CDR3 is given. The chain is built from TRBV24-1 and TRBJ2-5; the table names TRBD2, a call not compared with the DNA. Inclusive of both ends, the CDR3 amounts to 12 amino acids. Germline V CDR1 and CDR2: KGHDR, SFDVKD. CDR3 residues: CATSDRLAGPSL.

The chain is built from TRBV5-1 and TRBJ2-1; D possibly corresponds to TRBD2 (6 bases). Germline V CDR1 and CDR2: SGHRS, YFSETQ. The CDR3 is 16 amino acids. V lost 4 bases and J lost 6, with 20 bases in between. CDR3 region: CASSLRPSGSPNEQFF. The CDR3 nucleotides read TGCGCCAGCAGCCTCAGGCCAAGCGGGTCCCCCAATGAGCAGTTCTTC.

There are a few counts of this clonotype. The rearrangement links TRBV5-1 to TRBJ2-1; tentative D call: TRBD2 (7 bases). Germline CDR1 and CDR2: SGHRS and YFSETQ. V lost 0 bases, J lost 8 bases, and 18 bases lay in between. CDR3 length: 16 amino acids. The CDR3 DNA sequence: TGCGCCAGCAGCTTGGTAAGGGGGGGAACGGCCCATGAGCAGTTCTTC. It is translated as CASSLVRGGTAHEQFF. Using reference TRBV5-1 and TRBJ2-1 for the parts outside the CDR3, the full variable domain is KAGVTQTPRYLIKTRGQQVTLSCSPISGHRSVSWYQQTPGQGLQFLFEYFSETQRNKGNFPGRFSGRQFSNSRSEMNVSTLELGDSALYLCASSLVRGGTAHEQFFGPGTRLTVL.

Only a few counts were recorded for this clonotype. Here the CDR3 reads CAISESGAEAFF. DNA for the CDR3: TGTGCCATCAGTGAGTCAGGGGCTGAAGCTTTCTTT. The rearrangement uses TRBV10-3 and TRBJ1-1, with D tentatively TRBD1 (5 bases). The V end lost 0 bases, the J end lost 6 bases, and 5 bases lay between the germline ends. CDR3 length equals 12 residues. Per the germline V gene, CDR1 is ENHRY and CDR2 is SYGVKD.

This clonotype was recorded a few times. The rearrangement links TRBV6-2 or TRBV6-3 to TRBJ1-1, with no clear D. Trimming pared 5 bases from V and 5 bases from J, leaving 6 bases between. This CDR3 has 11 residues. CDR1 is MNHEY, CDR2 SVGEGT, per germline. The CDR3 loop reads CASSIETEAFF. CDR3 bases: TGTGCCAGCAGTATTGAGACTGAAGCTTTCTTT.

The chain recombines TRBV5-1 with TRBJ2-1; maybe TRBD2 (6 bases). V was cut by 3 bases and J by 9 bases, with 13 bases left in between. Per germline, CDR1 SGHRS and CDR2 YFSETQ. The length of the CDR3 is 13 residues. The CDR3 bases are TGCGCCAGCAGCTCCCCGGGGGATGGTGAGCAGTTCTTC. Amino acids: CASSSPGDGEQFF.

This chain joins TRBV5-6 and TRBJ2-3; perhaps TRBD1 as D (6 bases). CDR3 length equals 15 residues. V was clipped by 4 bases and J by 1 base, with 13 bases between them. Germline V gene sequence: CDR1 SGHDT, CDR2 YYEEEE. CDR3 sequence (DNA): TGTGCCAGCAGCCCTTTCAGGACAGGCACAGATACGCAGTATTTT. This gives the protein CASSPFRTGTDTQYF.

Only a few counts were recorded for this clonotype. The V call is TRBV11-2, the J call TRBJ1-2, with 8 bases fitting TRBD1. From germline, CDR1 is SGHAT and CDR2 FQNNGV. The CDR3 has 13 residues. V gave up 0 bases and J gave up 8 bases; unmatched junction bases: 2. CDR3 coding DNA: TGTGCCAGCAGCTTAGACAGGGGGCGCGGCTACACCTTC. Its protein product is CASSLDRGRGYTF.